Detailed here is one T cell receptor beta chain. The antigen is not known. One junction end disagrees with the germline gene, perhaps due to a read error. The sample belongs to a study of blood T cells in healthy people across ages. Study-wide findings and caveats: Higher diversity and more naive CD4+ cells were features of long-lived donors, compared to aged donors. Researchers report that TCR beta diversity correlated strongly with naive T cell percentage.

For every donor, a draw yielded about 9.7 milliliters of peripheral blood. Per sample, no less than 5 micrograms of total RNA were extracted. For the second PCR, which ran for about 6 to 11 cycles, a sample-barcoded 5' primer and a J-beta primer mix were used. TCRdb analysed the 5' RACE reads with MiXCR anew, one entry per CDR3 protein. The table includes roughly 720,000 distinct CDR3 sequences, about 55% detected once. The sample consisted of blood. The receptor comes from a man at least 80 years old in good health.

CDR3 bases: TGTGCCAACAGCGTGGACAGCAGGAATGAAAAACTGTTTTTT. It yields the protein CANSVDSRNEKLFF. The chain carries TRBV4-2 and TRBJ1-4, with TRBD1 as a possible D gene (6 bases). Germline CDR1 reads LGHNA; CDR2 reads YNFKEQ. The CDR3 sequence is 14 residues long.